This T cell receptor beta chain was retrieved from a study of T cell responses to AZD1222 COVID-19 vaccine. Sequencing was performed with immunoSEQ multiplex PCR; in TCRdb, only in-frame clones are kept and a portion is missing. The sample shows some 120,000 clones, about nine tenths of them seen only once. This clone was picked up a small number of times. Its target is not known. Findings of the study overall: There were mostly white British donors and more females than males, and clonal diversity was possibly underestimated.

This CDR3 is 16 amino acids long. V lost 2 bases, J lost 0 bases, and 12 bases lay in between. CDR1 SGHRS and CDR2 YFSETQ come from the germline V gene. The specimen comprised peripheral blood, sampled on day 0 of AZD1222 vaccination. The clonotype was recovered from an adult in good health. The chain carries TRBV5-1 and TRBJ2-1; no reliable D call. CDR3 nucleotides: TGCGCCAGCAGCTTCGGCAGTCGAGGCTCCTACAATGAGCAGTTCTTC. Encoded protein: CASSFGSRGSYNEQFF.